This T cell receptor (beta chain) was recovered during a study of Graves' ophthalmopathy and Graves' hyperthyroidism. Across the whole study: Samples of peripheral blood were obtained at initial diagnosis, prior to treatment of any kind.

The CDR3 has 14 residues. Germline CDR1 reads SGHRS; CDR2 reads YFSETQ. Many counts were recorded for this clonotype. A junction boundary mismatches the germline segment, possibly from a read error. Amplified material comprised TCR beta CDR3 regions derived from RNA transcripts. HTBI-primed RT-PCR formed the first round, and a multiplex PCR formed the second. TCRdb re-called the multiplex PCR reads through MiXCR, storing one row per CDR3 protein. This repertoire shows roughly 480,000 distinct CDR3 sequences, approximately 15% found once; its top ten account for about a tenth. The chain is built from TRBV5-1 and TRBJ1-1, with D possibly being TRBD1 (5 bases). The sequencing input was blood. The sequence came from a woman aged 25-40 years with Graves' ophthalmopathy. CDR3 amino acids: CASSRGTANTEAFF. As DNA, the CDR3 is TGTGCCAGCAGTCGAGGGACGGCGAACACTGAAGCTTTCTTT.